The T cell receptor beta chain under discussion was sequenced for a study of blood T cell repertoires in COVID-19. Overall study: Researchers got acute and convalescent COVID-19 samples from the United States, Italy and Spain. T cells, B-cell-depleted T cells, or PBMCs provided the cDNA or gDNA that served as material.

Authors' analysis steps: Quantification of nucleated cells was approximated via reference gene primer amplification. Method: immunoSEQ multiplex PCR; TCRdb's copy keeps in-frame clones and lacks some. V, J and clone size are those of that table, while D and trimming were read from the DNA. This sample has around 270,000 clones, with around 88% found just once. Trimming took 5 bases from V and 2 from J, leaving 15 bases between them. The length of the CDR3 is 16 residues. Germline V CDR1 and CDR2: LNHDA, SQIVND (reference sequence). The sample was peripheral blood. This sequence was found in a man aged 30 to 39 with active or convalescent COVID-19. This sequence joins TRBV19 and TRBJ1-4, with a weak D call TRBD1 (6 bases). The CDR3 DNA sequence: TGTGCCAGTAGTCACAATCCGGGACACACTAATGAAAAACTGTTTTTT. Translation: CASSHNPGHTNEKLFF. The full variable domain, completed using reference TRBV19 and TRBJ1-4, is DGGITQSPKYLFRKEGQNVTLSCEQNLNHDAMYWYRQDPGQGLRLIYYSQIVNDFQKGDIAEGYSVSREKKESFPLTVTSAQKNPTAFYLCASSHNPGHTNEKLFFGSGTQLSVL.